A single sample gave rise to the 4 T cell receptor beta chains below, sequenced in a study of blood T cell repertoires in COVID-19. The data were produced by immunoSEQ multiplex PCR, yet TCRdb's version contains in-frame clones alone and is incomplete. The sample includes some 240,000 clones, just under 85% seen only once; the top ten take around 9.6%. Material: peripheral blood. The receptors here all came from an elderly woman with acute or convalescent COVID-19.

The chain couples TRBV6-5 to TRBJ1-4; maybe TRBD1 (6 bases). CDR3 length: 14 residues. Between the trimmed V and J ends, which lost 4 bases and 4 bases, there was a span of 10 bases. Germline V gives CDR1 MNHEY, CDR2 SVGAGI. CDR3 residues: CASSWVQGNEKLFF. The DNA of the CDR3 is TGTGCCAGCAGTTGGGTACAGGGTAATGAAAAACTGTTTTTT.

The chain has TRBV3-1 (or the pseudogene TRBV3-2) and TRBJ1-3; TRBD1 aligns across 9 bases. With V trimmed by 3 bases and J by 4 bases, 1 base remained unmatched. From germline, CDR1 is LGHDT and CDR2 YNNKEL (reference sequence). The length of the CDR3 is 14 residues. The CDR3 nucleotides are TGTGCCAGCAGCCAGGACAGGGGAGGAAACACCATATATTTT. Residues: CASSQDRGGNTIYF.

This clone was seen just once. This chain joins TRBV30 and TRBJ2-2; maybe TRBD2 (6 bases). V gave up 3 bases and J gave up 7 bases, with 15 bases separating them. The CDR3 is 14 residues long. Germline values: CDR1 GTSNPN, CDR2 SVGIG (reference sequence). For the CDR3, the DNA is TGTGCCTGGAGATCTAGGGAGGTCATCGGGGAGCTGTTTTTT. It encodes CAWRSREVIGELFF.

The CDR3 nucleotides read TGTGCCAGCAGCCGACCGGTCGTGACAGGTGTCTCTGGGGCCAACGTCCTGACTTTC. Translation: CASSRPVVTGVSGANVLTF. The rearrangement links TRBV5-6 to TRBJ2-6; D possibly corresponds to TRBD1 (6 bases). The CDR3 loop spans 19 amino acids. Germline CDR1 and CDR2: SGHDT and YYEEEE. Deletions cut 4 bases from V and 0 bases from J, with 20 bases between.